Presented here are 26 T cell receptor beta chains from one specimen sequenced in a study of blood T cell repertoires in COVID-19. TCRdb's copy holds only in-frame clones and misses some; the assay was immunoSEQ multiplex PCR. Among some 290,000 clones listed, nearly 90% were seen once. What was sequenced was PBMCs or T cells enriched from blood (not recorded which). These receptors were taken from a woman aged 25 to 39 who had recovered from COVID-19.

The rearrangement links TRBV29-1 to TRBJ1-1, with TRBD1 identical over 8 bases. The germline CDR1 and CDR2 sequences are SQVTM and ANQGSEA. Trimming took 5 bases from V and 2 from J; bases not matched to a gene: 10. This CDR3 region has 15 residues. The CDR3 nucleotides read TGCAGCGTTAGTGGGGGACAGGATTTAAACACTGAAGCTTTCTTT. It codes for CSVSGGQDLNTEAFF.

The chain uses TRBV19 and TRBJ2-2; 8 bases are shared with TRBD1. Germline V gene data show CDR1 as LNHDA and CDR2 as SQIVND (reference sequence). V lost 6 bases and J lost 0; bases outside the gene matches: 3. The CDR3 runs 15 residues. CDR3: CASRQGAANTGELFF. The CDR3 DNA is TGTGCCAGTAGGCAGGGGGCTGCGAACACCGGGGAGCTGTTTTTT.

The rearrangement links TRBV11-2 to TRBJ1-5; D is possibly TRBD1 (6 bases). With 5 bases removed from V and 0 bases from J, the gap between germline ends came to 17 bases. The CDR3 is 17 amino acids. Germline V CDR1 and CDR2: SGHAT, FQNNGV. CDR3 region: CASSLITGHYSNQPQHF. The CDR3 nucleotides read TGTGCCAGCAGCCTTATCACGGGACATTATAGCAATCAGCCCCAGCATTTT.

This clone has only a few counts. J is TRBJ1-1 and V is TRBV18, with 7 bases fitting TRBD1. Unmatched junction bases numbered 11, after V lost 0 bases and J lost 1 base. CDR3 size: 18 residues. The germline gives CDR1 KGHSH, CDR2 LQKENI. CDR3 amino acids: CASSPPTGWDWKNTEAFF. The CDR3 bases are TGTGCCAGCTCACCACCGACAGGGTGGGATTGGAAGAACACTGAAGCTTTCTTT.

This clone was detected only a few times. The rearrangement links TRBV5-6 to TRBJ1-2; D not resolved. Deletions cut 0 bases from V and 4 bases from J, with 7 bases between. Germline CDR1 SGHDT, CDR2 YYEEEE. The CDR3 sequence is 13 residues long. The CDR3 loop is CASSLAKFYGYTF. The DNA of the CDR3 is TGTGCCAGCAGCTTGGCCAAATTCTATGGCTACACCTTC. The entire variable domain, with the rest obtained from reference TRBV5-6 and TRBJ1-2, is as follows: DAGVTQSPTHLIKTRGQQVTLRCSPKSGHDTVSWYQQALGQGPQFIFQYYEEEERQRGNFPDRFSGHQFPNYSSELNVNALLLGDSALYLCASSLAKFYGYTFGSGTRLTVV.

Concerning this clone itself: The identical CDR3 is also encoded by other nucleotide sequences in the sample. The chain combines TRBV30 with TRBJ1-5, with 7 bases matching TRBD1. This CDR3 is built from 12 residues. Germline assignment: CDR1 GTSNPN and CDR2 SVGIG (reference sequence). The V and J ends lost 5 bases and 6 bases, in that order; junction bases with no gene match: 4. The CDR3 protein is CAWDRVGQPQHF. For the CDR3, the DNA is TGTGCCTGGGACAGGGTAGGTCAGCCCCAGCATTTT.

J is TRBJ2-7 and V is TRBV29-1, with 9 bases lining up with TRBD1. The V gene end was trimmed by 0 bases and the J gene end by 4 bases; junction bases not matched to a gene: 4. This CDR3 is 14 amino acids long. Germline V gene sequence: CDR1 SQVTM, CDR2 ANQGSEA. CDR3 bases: TGCAGCGTTGAAGACAGCGACAGGGGGTACGAGCAGTACTTC. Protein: CSVEDSDRGYEQYF.

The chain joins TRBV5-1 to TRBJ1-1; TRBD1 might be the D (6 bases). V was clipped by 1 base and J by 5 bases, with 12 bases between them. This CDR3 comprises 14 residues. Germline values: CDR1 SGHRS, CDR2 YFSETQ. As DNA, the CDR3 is TGCGCCAGCAGCTTGAGGACAGAGTTAACTGAAGCTTTCTTT. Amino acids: CASSLRTELTEAFF.

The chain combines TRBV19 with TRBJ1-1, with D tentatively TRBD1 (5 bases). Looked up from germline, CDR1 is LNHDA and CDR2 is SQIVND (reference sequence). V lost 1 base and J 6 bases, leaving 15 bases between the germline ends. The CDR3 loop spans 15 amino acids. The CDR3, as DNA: TGTGCCAGTAGTATAGTAGGCGGGGCGGGCGCTGAAGCTTTCTTT. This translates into CASSIVGGAGAEAFF. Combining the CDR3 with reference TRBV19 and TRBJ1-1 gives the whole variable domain DGGITQSPKYLFRKEGQNVTLSCEQNLNHDAMYWYRQDPGQGLRLIYYSQIVNDFQKGDIAEGYSVSREKKESFPLTVTSAQKNPTAFYLCASSIVGGAGAEAFFGQGTRLTVV.

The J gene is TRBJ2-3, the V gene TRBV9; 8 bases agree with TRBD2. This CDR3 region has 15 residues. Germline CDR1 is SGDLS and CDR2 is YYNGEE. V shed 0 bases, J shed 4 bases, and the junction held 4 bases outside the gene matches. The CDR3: CASSVGLAGSDTQYF. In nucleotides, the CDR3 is TGTGCCAGCAGCGTAGGGCTAGCGGGCTCAGATACGCAGTATTTT. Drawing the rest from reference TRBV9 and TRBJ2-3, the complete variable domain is DSGVTQTPKHLITATGQRVTLRCSPRSGDLSVYWYQQSLDQGLQFLIQYYNGEERAKGNILERFSAQQFPDLHSELNLSSLELGDSALYFCASSVGLAGSDTQYFGPGTRLTVL.

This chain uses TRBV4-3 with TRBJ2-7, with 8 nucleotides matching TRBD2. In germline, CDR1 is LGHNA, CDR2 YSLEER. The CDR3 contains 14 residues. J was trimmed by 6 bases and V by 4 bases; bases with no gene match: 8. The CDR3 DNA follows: TGCGCCAGCAGCCCAGAGCGGGAGACCCCCGAGCAGTACTTC. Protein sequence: CASSPERETPEQYF.

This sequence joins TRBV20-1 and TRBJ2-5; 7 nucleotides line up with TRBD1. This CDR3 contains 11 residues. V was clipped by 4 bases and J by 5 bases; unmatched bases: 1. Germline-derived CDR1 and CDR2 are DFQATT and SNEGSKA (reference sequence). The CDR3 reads CSAMGQETQYF. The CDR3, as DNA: TGCAGTGCTATGGGACAGGAGACCCAGTACTTC.

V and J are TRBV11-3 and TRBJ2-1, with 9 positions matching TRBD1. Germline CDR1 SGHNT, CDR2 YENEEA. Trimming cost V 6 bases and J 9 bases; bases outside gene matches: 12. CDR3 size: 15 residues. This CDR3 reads CASSLQGQGYFEQFF. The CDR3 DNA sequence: TGTGCCAGCAGTCTACAGGGACAGGGATATTTTGAGCAGTTCTTC.

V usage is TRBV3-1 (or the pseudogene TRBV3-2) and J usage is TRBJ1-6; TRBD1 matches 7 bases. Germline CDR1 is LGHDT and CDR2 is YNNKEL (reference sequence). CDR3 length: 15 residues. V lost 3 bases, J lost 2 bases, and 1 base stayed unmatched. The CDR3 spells CASSQGTAYNSPLHF. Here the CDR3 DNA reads TGTGCCAGCAGCCAGGGGACAGCCTATAATTCACCCCTCCACTTT.

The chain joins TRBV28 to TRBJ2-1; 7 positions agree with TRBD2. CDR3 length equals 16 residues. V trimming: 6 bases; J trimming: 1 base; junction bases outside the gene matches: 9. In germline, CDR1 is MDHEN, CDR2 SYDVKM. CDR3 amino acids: CASRRTGGLSYNEQFF. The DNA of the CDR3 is TGTGCCAGCAGACGGACCGGGGGGTTATCCTACAATGAGCAGTTCTTC.

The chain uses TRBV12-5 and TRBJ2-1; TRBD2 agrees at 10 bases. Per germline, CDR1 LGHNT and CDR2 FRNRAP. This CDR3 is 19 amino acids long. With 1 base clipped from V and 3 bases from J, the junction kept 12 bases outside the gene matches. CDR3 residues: CASGLGRSSGRQIYNEQFF. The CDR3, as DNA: TGTGCTAGTGGTTTGGGCAGGAGTAGCGGGAGGCAAATCTACAATGAGCAGTTCTTC. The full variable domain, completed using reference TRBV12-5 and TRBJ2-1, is DARVTQTPRHKVTEMGQEVTMRCQPILGHNTVFWYRQTMMQGLELLAYFRNRAPLDDSGMPKDRFSAEMPDATLATLKIQPSEPRDSAVYFCASGLGRSSGRQIYNEQFFGPGTRLTVL.

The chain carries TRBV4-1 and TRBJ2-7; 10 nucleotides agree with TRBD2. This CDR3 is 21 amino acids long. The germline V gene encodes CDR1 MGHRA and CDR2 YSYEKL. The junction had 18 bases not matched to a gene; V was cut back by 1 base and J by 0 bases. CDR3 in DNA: TGCGCCAGCAGCCAAGGCCCCAAGGGTAGCGGGAGGCCCCTTCGCTCCTACGAGCAGTACTTC. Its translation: CASSQGPKGSGRPLRSYEQYF.

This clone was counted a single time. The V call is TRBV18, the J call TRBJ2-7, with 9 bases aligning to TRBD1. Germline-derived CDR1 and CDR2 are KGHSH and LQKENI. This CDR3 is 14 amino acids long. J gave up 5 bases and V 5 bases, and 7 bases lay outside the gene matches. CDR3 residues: CASSSPGQGHEQYF. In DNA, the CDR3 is TGTGCCAGCTCATCCCCGGGACAGGGCCACGAGCAGTACTTC.

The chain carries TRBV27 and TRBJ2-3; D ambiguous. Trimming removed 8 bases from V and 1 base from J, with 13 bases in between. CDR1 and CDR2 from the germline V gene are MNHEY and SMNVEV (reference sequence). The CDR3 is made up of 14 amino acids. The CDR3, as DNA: TGTGCCAGCGCTATAGGAGATCGCACAGATACGCAGTATTTT. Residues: CASAIGDRTDTQYF.

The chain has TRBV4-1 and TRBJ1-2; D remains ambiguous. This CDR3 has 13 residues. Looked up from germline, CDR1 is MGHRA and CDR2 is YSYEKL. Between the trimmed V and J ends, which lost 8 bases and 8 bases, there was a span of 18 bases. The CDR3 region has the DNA TGCGCCAGCTCCATTGGGCAGCAATCGGGCTACACCTTC. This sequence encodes CASSIGQQSGYTF.

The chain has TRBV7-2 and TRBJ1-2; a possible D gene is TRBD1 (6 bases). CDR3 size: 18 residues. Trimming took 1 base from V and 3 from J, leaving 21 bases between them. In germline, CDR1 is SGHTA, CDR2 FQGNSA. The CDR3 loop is CASSLVPLDKTGHYGYTF. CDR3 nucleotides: TGTGCCAGCAGCTTAGTTCCCCTAGACAAGACAGGCCACTATGGCTACACCTTC.

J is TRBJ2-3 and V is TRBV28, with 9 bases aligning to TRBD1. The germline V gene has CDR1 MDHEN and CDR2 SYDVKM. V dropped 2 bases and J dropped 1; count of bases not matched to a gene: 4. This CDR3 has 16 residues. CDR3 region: CASSLGQGFGTDTQYF. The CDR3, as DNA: TGTGCCAGCAGTTTAGGACAGGGGTTTGGCACAGATACGCAGTATTTT.

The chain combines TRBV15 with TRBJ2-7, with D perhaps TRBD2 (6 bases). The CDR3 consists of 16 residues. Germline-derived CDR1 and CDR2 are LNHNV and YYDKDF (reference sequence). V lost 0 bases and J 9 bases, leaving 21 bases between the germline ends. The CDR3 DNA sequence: TGTGCCACCAGCAGAGATAGCGGACGATCCCTCCCTGGGCAGTACTTC. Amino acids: CATSRDSGRSLPGQYF.

The CDR3, as DNA: TGTGCCAGTAGGAAGACAGGGGGGCAAGAGACCCAGTACTTC. Protein product: CASRKTGGQETQYF. The rearrangement joins TRBV19 to TRBJ2-5; 9 bases match TRBD1. V shed 6 bases, J shed 2 bases, and the junction held 4 bases outside the gene matches. The CDR3 is made up of 14 amino acids. The V gene's germline CDR1 is LNHDA and CDR2 SQIVND (reference sequence).

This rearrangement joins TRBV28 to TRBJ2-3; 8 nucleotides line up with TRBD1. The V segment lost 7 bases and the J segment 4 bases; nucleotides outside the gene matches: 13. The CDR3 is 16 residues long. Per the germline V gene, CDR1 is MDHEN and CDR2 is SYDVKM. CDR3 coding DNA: TGTGCCAGCATTATCCCAGGGGGCGCTTTCCCAGATACGCAGTATTTT. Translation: CASIIPGGAFPDTQYF.

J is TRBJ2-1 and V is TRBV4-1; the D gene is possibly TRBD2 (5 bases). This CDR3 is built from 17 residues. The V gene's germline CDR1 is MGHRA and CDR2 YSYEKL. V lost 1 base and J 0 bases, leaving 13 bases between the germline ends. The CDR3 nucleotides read TGCGCCAGCAGCCAAGGGCCAGCGGTGTCCTCCTACAATGAGCAGTTCTTC. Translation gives CASSQGPAVSSYNEQFF.